Detailed here is one T cell receptor beta chain. This sample is part of a study of blood T cell repertoires in COVID-19. Overall study: Donors in the United States, Italy and Spain gave samples during acute or convalescent COVID-19. Sources were T cells, B-cell-depleted T cells, or PBMCs; the material itself was cDNA or gDNA.

Original methodology: The assay estimated nucleated cells by amplifying reference gene primers. Only in-frame clones appear in the TCRdb table, and some are missing; sequencing was by immunoSEQ multiplex PCR. The DNA gave D and trimming, while V, J and clone size come from that table. Among 65,000 to 90,000 clones listed, 80% to 90% were seen once. The TCR originated in a human donor in a cohort sampled during active COVID-19. Input material: peripheral blood.

CDR3 region: CATGVGQPQHF. CDR3 DNA: TGTGCGACCGGGGTGGGGCAGCCCCAGCATTTT. The J gene is TRBJ1-5, the V gene TRBV7-9; D gene uncertain. CDR1 is SEHNR and CDR2 is FQNEAQ in the germline V gene (reference sequence). CDR3 size: 11 residues.